The subject of this entry is one T cell receptor beta chain. Sequenced by immunoSEQ multiplex PCR; TCRdb stores in-frame clones only, minus some. The table includes around 50,000 clones, approximately 86% detected once. The data stem from a study of blood T cell repertoires in COVID-19. Whole-study context: Nucleic acid was either cDNA or gDNA, and it came from T cells, B-cell-depleted T cells, or PBMCs.

The Seattle site enrolled patients during active infection and followed them longitudinally. This CDR3 region has 15 residues. V dropped 6 bases and J dropped 5 bases, with 17 bases sitting between them. The germline CDR1 and CDR2 sequences are LNHNV and YYDKDF (reference sequence). This sequence was found in a woman aged 80 or older with COVID-19, enrolled during active disease. The V and J genes are TRBV15 and TRBJ1-5; D remains ambiguous. Sequencing used peripheral blood. This CDR3 reads CATRRTDEGDQPQHF. The CDR3 DNA reads TGTGCCACCAGACGGACGGACGAGGGCGATCAGCCCCAGCATTTT.